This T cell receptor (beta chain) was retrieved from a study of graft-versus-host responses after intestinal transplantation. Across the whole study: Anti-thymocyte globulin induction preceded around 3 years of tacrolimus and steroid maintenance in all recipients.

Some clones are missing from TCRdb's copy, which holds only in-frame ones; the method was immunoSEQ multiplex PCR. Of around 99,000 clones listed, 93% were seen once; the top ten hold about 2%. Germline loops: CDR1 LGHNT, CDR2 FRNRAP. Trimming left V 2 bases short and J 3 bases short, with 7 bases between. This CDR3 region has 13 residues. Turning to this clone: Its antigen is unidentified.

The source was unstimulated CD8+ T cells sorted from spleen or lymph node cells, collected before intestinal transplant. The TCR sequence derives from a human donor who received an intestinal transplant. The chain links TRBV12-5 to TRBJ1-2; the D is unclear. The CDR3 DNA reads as TGTGCTAGTGGTTTGTTCGGGGACTATGGCTACACCTTC. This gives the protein CASGLFGDYGYTF.